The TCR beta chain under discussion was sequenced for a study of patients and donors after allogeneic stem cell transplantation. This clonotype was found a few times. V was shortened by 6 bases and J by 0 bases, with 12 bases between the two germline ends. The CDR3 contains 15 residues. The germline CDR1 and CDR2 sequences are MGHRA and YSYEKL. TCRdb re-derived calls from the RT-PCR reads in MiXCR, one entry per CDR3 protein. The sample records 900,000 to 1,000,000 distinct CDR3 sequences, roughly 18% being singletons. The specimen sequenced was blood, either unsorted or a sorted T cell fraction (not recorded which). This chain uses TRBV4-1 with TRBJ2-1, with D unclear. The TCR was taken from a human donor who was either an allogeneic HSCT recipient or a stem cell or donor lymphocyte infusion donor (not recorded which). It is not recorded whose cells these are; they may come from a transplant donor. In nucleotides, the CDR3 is TGCGCCAGCAGTTCAGACTCCTACTCCTACAATGAGCAGTTCTTC. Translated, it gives CASSSDSYSYNEQFF.